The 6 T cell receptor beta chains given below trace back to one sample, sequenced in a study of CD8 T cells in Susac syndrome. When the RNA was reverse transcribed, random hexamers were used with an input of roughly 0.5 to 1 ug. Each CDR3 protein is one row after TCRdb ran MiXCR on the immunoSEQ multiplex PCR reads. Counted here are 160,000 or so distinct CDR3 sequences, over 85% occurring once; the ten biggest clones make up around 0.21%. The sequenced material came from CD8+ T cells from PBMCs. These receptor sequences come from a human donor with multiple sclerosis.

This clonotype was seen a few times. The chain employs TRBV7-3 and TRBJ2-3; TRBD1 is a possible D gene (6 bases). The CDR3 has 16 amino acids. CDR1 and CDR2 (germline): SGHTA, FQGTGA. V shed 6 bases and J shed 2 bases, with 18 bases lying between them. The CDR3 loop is CASRRTVNENTDTQYF. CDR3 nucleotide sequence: TGTGCCAGCAGAAGGACAGTCAATGAAAACACAGATACGCAGTATTTT.

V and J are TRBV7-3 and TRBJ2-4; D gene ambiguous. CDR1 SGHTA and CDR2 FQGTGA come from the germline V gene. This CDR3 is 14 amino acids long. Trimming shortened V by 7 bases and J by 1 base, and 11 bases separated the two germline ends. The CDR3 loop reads CASTGPVAKNIQYF. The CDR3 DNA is TGTGCCAGCACTGGGCCAGTGGCCAAAAACATTCAGTACTTC.

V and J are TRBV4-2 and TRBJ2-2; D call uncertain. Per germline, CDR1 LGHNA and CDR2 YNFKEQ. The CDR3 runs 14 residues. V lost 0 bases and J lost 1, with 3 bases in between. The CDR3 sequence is CASSQDENTGELFF. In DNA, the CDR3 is TGTGCCAGCAGCCAAGATGAGAACACCGGGGAGCTGTTTTTT.

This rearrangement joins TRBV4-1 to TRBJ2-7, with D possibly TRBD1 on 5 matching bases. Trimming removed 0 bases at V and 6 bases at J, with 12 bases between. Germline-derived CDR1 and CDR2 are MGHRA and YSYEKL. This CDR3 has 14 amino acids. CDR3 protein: CASSQEGRVGEQYF. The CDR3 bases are TGCGCCAGCAGCCAAGAAGGCAGGGTTGGCGAGCAGTACTTC.

The CDR3 DNA sequence: TGCAGCGTCGAACTCAGGGGGCAAAAGAACACCGGGGAGCTGTTTTTT. Protein sequence: CSVELRGQKNTGELFF. This rearrangement joins TRBV29-1 to TRBJ2-2, with 8 nucleotides matching TRBD1. The CDR3 contains 16 residues. V dropped 6 bases and J dropped 1; count of bases not matched to a gene: 10. Per germline, CDR1 SQVTM and CDR2 ANQGSEA.

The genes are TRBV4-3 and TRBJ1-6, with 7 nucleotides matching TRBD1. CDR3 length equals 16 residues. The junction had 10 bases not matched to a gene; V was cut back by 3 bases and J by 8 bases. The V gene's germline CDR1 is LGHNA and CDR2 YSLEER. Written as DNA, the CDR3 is TGCGCCAGCAGCCAGAGGGACAGTCTTGATCATTCACCCCTCCACTTT. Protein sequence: CASSQRDSLDHSPLHF.